The clone carrying this T cell receptor beta chain has at least ten counts. CDR3 length: 15 residues. Germline CDR1 and CDR2: SGHTA and FQGNSA. Trimming left V 7 bases short and J 4 bases short, with 16 bases between. This sample was included in a study of T cell repertoires in cytomegalovirus infection. One entry per CDR3 protein results from TCRdb running MiXCR on the reads. This sample has some 200,000 distinct CDR3 sequences; more than 9% occur once, and the top ten carry about 4.6%. This TCR came from a human donor in good health (CMV status not recorded). Some clones in this sample may be carry-over from other donors' samples. Material for sequencing was PBMCs. The V call is TRBV7-2, the J call TRBJ2-2; the D call may be TRBD1 or TRBD2 (5 bases each). The DNA of the CDR3 is TGTGCCAGCAACCCCGGGACCGGGGCCACCGGGGAGCTGTTTTTT. It translates to CASNPGTGATGELFF. The full variable domain, its missing parts supplied by reference TRBV7-2 and TRBJ2-2, is GAGVSQSPSNKVTEKGKDVELRCDPISGHTALYWYRQSLGQGLEFLIYFQGNSAPDKSGLPSDRFSAERTGGSVSTLTIQRTQQEDSAVYLCASNPGTGATGELFFGEGSRLTVL.